This T cell receptor (beta chain) is from a study of CD8 T cells in Susac syndrome. The overall study: Roughly eight of the sequenced Susac syndrome patients were in remission, and five or six had active disease. Study observations and caveats: Clonal expansion was not observed in the Susac syndrome CD4+ T cell repertoires.

Sequencing of TCR beta was performed on blood CD8+ T cells and on blood CD4+ T cells. The RNA input was about 0.5 to 1 ug, and it was reverse transcribed with random hexamers. MiXCR, applied by TCRdb to the immunoSEQ multiplex PCR reads, yields one record per CDR3 protein. The profile covers 150,000 to 200,000 distinct CDR3 sequences, with 95% to 96% appearing a single time and around 0.12% taken by the ten largest. In regard to this clonotype: Its specificity is not known.

Trimming left V 5 bases short and J 2 bases short, with 12 bases between. Germline loops: CDR1 SGHRS, CDR2 YFSETQ. The CDR3 extends over 14 amino acids. V gene TRBV5-1 combines with J gene TRBJ2-3, with D tentatively TRBD1 (5 bases). The sample taken for sequencing was CD4+ T cells from PBMCs. The sequence was collected from a human donor with Susac syndrome. CDR3 coding DNA: TGCGCCAGCAGTCGGACACCTAACACAGATACGCAGTATTTT. It specifies CASSRTPNTDTQYF. Together with reference TRBV5-1 and TRBJ2-3, the CDR3 gives the full variable domain: KAGVTQTPRYLIKTRGQQVTLSCSPISGHRSVSWYQQTPGQGLQFLFEYFSETQRNKGNFPGRFSGRQFSNSRSEMNVSTLELGDSALYLCASSRTPNTDTQYFGPGTRLTVL.